This TCR beta chain was documented in a study of beta chain features in type 1 diabetes. Study as a whole: Fewer than 140,000,000 sorted cells were examined across all samples.

Per the germline V gene, CDR1 is MGHDK and CDR2 is SYGVNS. This CDR3 region has 13 residues. Deletions cut 5 bases from V and 10 bases from J, with 17 bases between. Via the markers CD45RO/CCR7/CD25/CD127/CD95/CD27, stem cell-like memory, regulatory, central memory and naive CD4+ cells were sorted. As to this clone: Antigen: not known.

Overall study findings and caveats: Sequencing from cDNA could over-represent high-TCR-expressing cells. Within patients, naive, central memory and Treg TCRB repertoires seemed more similar than within healthy donors. Type 1 diabetes patients had TCRB CDR3s that were shorter (moderately but significantly so) in all four CD4+ subsets.

Of the isolated RNA, all was reverse transcribed, and so the sequenced material was expressed TCRB transcripts. Libraries were prepared by immunoSEQ multiplex PCR; TCRdb keeps only in-frame clonotypes and omits some of them. There are about 160,000 clones in the sample; roughly 8% occur only once, and approximately 0.54% lies in the top ten. The chain employs TRBV25-1 and TRBJ1-1, with D perhaps matching TRBD1 (5 bases). Sequenced input: central memory CD4+ T cells from blood. This TCR came from a man aged 18 to 29 with type 1 diabetes. The CDR3 reads CASSQQGPGGAFF. The CDR3 coding sequence is TGTGCCAGCAGTCAGCAGGGACCCGGGGGAGCTTTCTTT.